These 22 T cell receptor beta chains came from one sample sequenced in a study of blood T cells in healthy people across ages. A second PCR of roughly 7 to 11 cycles used a sample-barcoded 5' primer and a J-beta primer mix. One entry per CDR3 protein results from TCRdb running MiXCR on the 5' RACE reads. The table records 580,000 or so distinct CDR3 sequences, around half of them present only once. Material for sequencing was blood. The receptors here all came from an elderly man in good health.

The rearrangement joins TRBV7-2 to TRBJ2-3; 10 positions match TRBD2. The length of the CDR3 is 15 residues. Trimming cost V 5 bases and J 4 bases; bases outside gene matches: 6. The germline CDR1 and CDR2 sequences are SGHTA and FQGNSA. CDR3 residues: CASSPPSGSPDTQYF. The DNA of the CDR3 is TGTGCCAGCAGCCCTCCTAGCGGGAGTCCAGATACGCAGTATTTT.

This clonotype was detected a few times. The chain employs TRBV20-1 and TRBJ2-1; D remains ambiguous. The CDR3 runs to 13 residues. Trimming took 0 bases from V and 14 from J, leaving 17 bases between them. Germline CDR1 DFQATT, CDR2 SNEGSKA (reference sequence). CDR3 coding DNA: TGCAGTGCTAGAGATAAAGTCCAAGGACGTGAGTTCTTC. Translation gives CSARDKVQGREFF.

This clonotype was detected a few times. The chain uses TRBV4-1 and TRBJ2-3; D may be TRBD2 (6 bases). Germline V CDR1 and CDR2: MGHRA, YSYEKL. The V and J ends lost 3 bases and 4 bases respectively, with 17 bases between them. The CDR3 consists of 16 residues. CDR3 sequence (DNA): TGCGCCAGCAGCCAGAACCCTTCGGGGGTCCCAGATACGCAGTATTTT. Protein: CASSQNPSGVPDTQYF.

This clonotype was seen a handful of times. This rearrangement joins TRBV28 to TRBJ2-1; 12 bases match TRBD2. V was clipped by 5 bases and J by 7 bases; unmatched bases: 6. The CDR3 extends over 15 amino acids. Looked up from germline, CDR1 is MDHEN and CDR2 is SYDVKM. The CDR3 region is CASSPTSGSINEQFF. The CDR3 bases are TGTGCCAGCAGTCCGACTAGCGGGAGCATAAATGAGCAGTTCTTC.

This clonotype was seen more than once but under ten times. The rearrangement joins TRBV20-1 to TRBJ1-4; D may be TRBD1 (6 bases). The length of the CDR3 is 15 residues. Germline V CDR1 and CDR2: DFQATT, SNEGSKA (reference sequence). V lost 6 bases, J lost 4 bases, and 18 bases lay in between. CDR3 region: CSARGHWGHNEKLFF. In nucleotides, the CDR3 is TGCAGTGCAAGGGGACATTGGGGCCATAATGAAAAACTGTTTTTT.

DNA for the CDR3: TGCAGCGTTTCGGGGCCCAAAAATGAGCAGTTCTTC. Translated: CSVSGPKNEQFF. V is TRBV29-1 and J is TRBJ2-1, with D perhaps matching TRBD1 or TRBD2 (5 bases each). Trimming took off 5 bases at V and 7 bases at J, with 12 bases between the two ends. The CDR3 consists of 12 residues. The germline CDR1 and CDR2 sequences are SQVTM and ANQGSEA.

The V gene is TRBV21-1, the J gene TRBJ2-5. TRBV21-1 is a recognized pseudogene. CDR3 length equals 12 residues. Here the CDR3 reads CASSGNGKEQYF. For the CDR3, the DNA is TGTGCCAGCAGCGGTAATGGGAAGGAGCAGTACTTC.

This chain uses TRBV29-1 with TRBJ2-1; 15 nucleotides line up with TRBD2. Germline trimming cut 4 bases from V and 5 bases from J; bases unmatched to any gene: 0. In germline, CDR1 is SQVTM, CDR2 ANQGSEA. This CDR3 contains 14 residues. CDR3 nucleotide sequence: TGCAGCGTTGGGACTAGCGGGGGGGACAATGAGCAGTTCTTC. Protein product: CSVGTSGGDNEQFF.

V and J are TRBV7-3 and TRBJ1-1, with TRBD1 as a possible D gene (6 bases). The germline V gene encodes CDR1 SGHTA and CDR2 FQGTGA. The CDR3 has 14 amino acids. V lost 2 bases and J lost 5, with 12 bases in between. CDR3 sequence (DNA): TGTGCCAGCAGCTTAGGCAGGGGTAGTACTGAAGCTTTCTTT. Amino acids: CASSLGRGSTEAFF.

The rearrangement links TRBV3-1 to TRBJ2-7, with 7 bases that match TRBD1. The CDR3 runs 16 residues. Losses at the gene ends were 0 bases for V and 0 bases for J; bases not matched to a gene: 5. The germline CDR1 and CDR2 sequences are LGHDT and YNNKEL (reference sequence). This CDR3 is CASSQDLQGPSYEQYF. The CDR3 nucleotides are TGTGCCAGCAGCCAAGATCTACAGGGGCCCTCCTACGAGCAGTACTTC.

The chain is built from TRBV4-3 and TRBJ1-6; 8 bases are shared with TRBD1. V was pared by 0 bases and J by 10 bases, with 8 bases of the junction left unmatched. In germline, CDR1 is LGHNA, CDR2 YSLEER. The CDR3 length is 16 residues. The CDR3 sequence: CASSQDHDRGSSPLHF. The CDR3 DNA follows: TGCGCCAGCAGCCAAGACCATGACAGGGGTTCCTCACCCCTCCACTTT.

Only a few counts were recorded for this clonotype. The gene calls are TRBV5-1 and TRBJ1-1; the D is unclear. This CDR3 contains 12 residues. V gave up 4 bases and J gave up 7 bases, with 11 bases separating them. The germline V gene encodes CDR1 SGHRS and CDR2 YFSETQ. The chain's CDR3 is CASSLRPSEAFF. CDR3 coding DNA: TGCGCCAGCAGCCTCCGACCGAGTGAAGCTTTCTTT.

The count of this clonotype is one. This chain uses TRBV18 with TRBJ1-2; weak D call: TRBD1 (6 bases). V lost 2 bases and J 4 bases, leaving 11 bases between the germline ends. The length of the CDR3 is 14 residues. Per germline, CDR1 KGHSH and CDR2 LQKENI. CDR3 nucleotides: TGTGCCAGCTCACCAGAAGGACAGTCCTATGGCTACACCTTC. Encoded protein: CASSPEGQSYGYTF.

The genes are TRBV7-2 and TRBJ2-1, with D unresolved. This CDR3 comprises 15 residues. CDR1 SGHTA and CDR2 FQGNSA come from the germline V gene. Trimming took off 4 bases at V and 4 bases at J, with 14 bases between the two ends. CDR3 sequence reads: CASSSRPDPYNEQFF. DNA of the CDR3: TGTGCCAGCAGCTCTAGGCCAGATCCTTACAATGAGCAGTTCTTC.

The rearrangement links TRBV29-1 to TRBJ2-2, with TRBD2 matching over 9 bases. This CDR3 spans 14 amino acids. J gave up 3 bases and V 6 bases, and 5 bases lay outside the gene matches. CDR1 is SQVTM, CDR2 ANQGSEA, per germline. CDR3 DNA: TGCAGCGTCCTTAGCGGGAGCCACACCGGGGAGCTGTTTTTT. Its protein product is CSVLSGSHTGELFF.

V gene TRBV3-1 combines with J gene TRBJ2-3, with 10 bases identical to TRBD2. CDR1 is LGHDT and CDR2 is YNNKEL in the germline V gene (reference sequence). The CDR3 contains 16 residues. J was trimmed by 7 bases and V by 3 bases; bases with no gene match: 10. The CDR3 coding sequence is TGTGCCAGCAGCCAGGGCTCTAGCGGGAGTGAGAATACGCAGTATTTT. Protein product: CASSQGSSGSENTQYF.

The chain links TRBV7-2 to TRBJ2-1, with unresolved D. The CDR3 has 13 amino acids. CDR1 and CDR2 from the germline V gene are SGHTA and FQGNSA. Trimming pared 4 bases from V and 13 bases from J, leaving 17 bases between. The chain's CDR3 is CASSYSPQDRQFF. The CDR3 region has the DNA TGTGCCAGCAGCTACTCTCCCCAGGATCGCCAGTTCTTC.

The chain links TRBV7-8 to TRBJ2-3, with 10 bases that match TRBD2. The germline V gene encodes CDR1 SGHVS and CDR2 FQNEAQ. The CDR3 spans 17 residues. V shed 3 bases, J shed 5 bases, and the junction held 11 bases outside the gene matches. The chain's CDR3 is CASSLIKAGGPVDTQYF. DNA of the CDR3: TGTGCCAGCAGCTTGATTAAAGCGGGAGGGCCTGTAGATACGCAGTATTTT.

CDR3 loop: CSISDSNQPQHF. As DNA, the CDR3 is TGCAGCATTTCCGATAGCAATCAGCCCCAGCATTTT. The genes are TRBV20-1 and TRBJ1-5; D not certain. Germline V gene sequence: CDR1 DFQATT, CDR2 SNEGSKA (reference sequence). This CDR3 comprises 12 residues.

A few counts support this clonotype. The rearrangement uses TRBV6-5 and TRBJ1-6; D possibly corresponds to TRBD1 (6 bases). The CDR3 is 16 residues long. Per germline, CDR1 MNHEY and CDR2 SVGAGI. V was clipped by 2 bases and J by 7 bases, with 15 bases between them. CDR3 nucleotides: TGTGCCAGCAGTTACAAACCCCTCAGGGGCAATTCACCCCTCCACTTT. Protein: CASSYKPLRGNSPLHF.

The chain is built from TRBV24-1 and TRBJ2-3; no clear D gene. Germline-derived CDR1 and CDR2 are KGHDR and SFDVKD. V was trimmed by 3 bases and J by 5 bases, leaving 2 bases between them. This CDR3 comprises 11 residues. CDR3 sequence reads: CATSDLDTQYF. In DNA form, the CDR3 reads TGTGCCACCAGTGATCTAGATACGCAGTATTTT.

This chain links TRBV10-3 with TRBJ2-7; D may be TRBD2 (6 bases). The germline gives CDR1 ENHRY, CDR2 SYGVKD. The CDR3 has 12 amino acids. Trimming removed 6 bases from V and 6 bases from J, with 12 bases in between. The CDR3 region has the DNA TGTGCCATCAGCCGGGTGGAGGGCGAGCAGTACTTC. It translates to CAISRVEGEQYF.